This TCR beta chain is from a study of shared clonotypes between healthy human individuals. Germline CDR1 and CDR2: KGHSH and LQKENI. The ends were cut back, 0 bases at V and 5 bases at J, with 22 bases in the middle. The CDR3 totals 19 residues. Profiling relied on immunoSEQ multiplex PCR, and the TCRdb table lists in-frame clones only, not all of them. The repertoire holds 150,000 to 200,000 clones, with about 93% as singletons. This clonotype was obtained from a woman aged 25 to 39 in good health. The chain joins TRBV18 to TRBJ2-2, with D perhaps matching TRBD1 (6 bases). Material for sequencing was naive CD4+ T cells sorted from blood. Subset noted: CD45RA+ positively selected. CDR3 region: CASSPPYGQLPAQTGELFF. The CDR3 coding sequence is TGTGCCAGCTCACCACCATACGGACAGCTGCCCGCCCAAACCGGGGAGCTGTTTTTT.